This T cell receptor beta chain is drawn from a study of radiation and T cells in renal cell carcinoma. Sequencing was performed with immunoSEQ multiplex PCR; in TCRdb, only in-frame clones are kept and a portion is missing. The sample contains about 150,000 clones, less than 90% of which appear only once. Per germline, CDR1 SGHAT and CDR2 FQNNGV. This CDR3 is 14 amino acids long. Between the trimmed V and J ends, which lost 1 base and 0 bases, there was a span of 6 bases. The time point here: baseline pretreatment blood. As for treatment: 15 Gy SBRT to primary tumor, nephrectomy 4 weeks later. The chain employs TRBV11-2 and TRBJ1-1, with unresolved D. The source is a woman in her 70s with renal cell carcinoma. The sample in question was blood, obtained from a patient whose treatment included radiotherapy and nephrectomy. The CDR3 nucleotides are TGTGCCAGCAGCTTAGTTAGATTGAACACTGAAGCTTTCTTT. It is translated as CASSLVRLNTEAFF.